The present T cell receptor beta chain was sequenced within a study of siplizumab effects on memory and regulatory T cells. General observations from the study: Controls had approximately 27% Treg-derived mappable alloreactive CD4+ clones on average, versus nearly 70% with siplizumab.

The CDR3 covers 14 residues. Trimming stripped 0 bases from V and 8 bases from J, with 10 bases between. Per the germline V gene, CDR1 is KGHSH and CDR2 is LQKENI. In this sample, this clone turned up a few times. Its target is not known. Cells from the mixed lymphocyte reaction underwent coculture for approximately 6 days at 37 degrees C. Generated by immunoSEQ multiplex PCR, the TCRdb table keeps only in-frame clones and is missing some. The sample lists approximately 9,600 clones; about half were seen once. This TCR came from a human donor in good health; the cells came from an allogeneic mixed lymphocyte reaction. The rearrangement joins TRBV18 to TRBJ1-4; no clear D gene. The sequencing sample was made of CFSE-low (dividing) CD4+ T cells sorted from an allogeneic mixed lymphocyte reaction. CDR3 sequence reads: CASSPPSDGEKLFF. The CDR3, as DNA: TGTGCCAGCTCACCACCGTCAGACGGGGAAAAACTGTTTTTT.